Sequencing of this TCR beta chain was carried out in a study of T-cell memory formation after mild COVID-19. Study outcomes and limitations: Clonal second-wave expansions that peaked on day 37 had unconfirmed SARS-CoV-2 specificity. The study found contracting CD4+ clones mainly in CM and EM and contracting CD8+ clones in EMRA. Day 15 to 85 contracting clones showed balanced CD4/CD8; day 15 to 37 expanders favored CD4+.

Comment on this clonotype: Its antigen is still unknown.

The germline V gene encodes CDR1 SGHVS and CDR2 FQNEAQ. The V gene lost 5 bases and the J gene lost 0 bases, with 17 bases spanning the gap. The CDR3 is 17 amino acids. TCRdb re-called the 5' RACE reads with MiXCR, one entry per CDR3 protein. In the table there are about 620,000 distinct CDR3 sequences, more than 15% of which are singletons. The sequenced sample consisted of PBMCs or a T cell subset sorted from them (not recorded which). The TCR sequence derives from an adult woman who had mild COVID-19 (a few samples of this study predate the infection). Cell type and time point are not known. The chain couples TRBV7-8 to TRBJ1-5; no clear D gene. Written as DNA, the CDR3 is TGTGCCAGCAGCCCCTCTAGGTCTGATTATAGCAATCAGCCCCAGCATTTT. Amino acids: CASSPSRSDYSNQPQHF.